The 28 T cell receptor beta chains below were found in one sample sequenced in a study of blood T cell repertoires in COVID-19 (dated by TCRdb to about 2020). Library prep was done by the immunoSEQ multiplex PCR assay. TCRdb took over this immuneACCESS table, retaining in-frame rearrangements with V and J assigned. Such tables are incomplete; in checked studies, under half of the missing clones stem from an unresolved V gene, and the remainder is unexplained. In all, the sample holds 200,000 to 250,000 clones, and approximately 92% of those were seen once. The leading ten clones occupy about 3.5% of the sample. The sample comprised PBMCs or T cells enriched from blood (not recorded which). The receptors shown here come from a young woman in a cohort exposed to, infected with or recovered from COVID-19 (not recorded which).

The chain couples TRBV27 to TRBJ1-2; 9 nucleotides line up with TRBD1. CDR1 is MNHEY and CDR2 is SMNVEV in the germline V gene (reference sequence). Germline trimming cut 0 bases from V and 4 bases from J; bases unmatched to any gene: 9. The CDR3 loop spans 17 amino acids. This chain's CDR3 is CASSLSPGTGYRYGYTF. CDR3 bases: TGTGCCAGCAGTTTATCCCCCGGGACAGGGTACCGCTATGGCTACACCTTC.

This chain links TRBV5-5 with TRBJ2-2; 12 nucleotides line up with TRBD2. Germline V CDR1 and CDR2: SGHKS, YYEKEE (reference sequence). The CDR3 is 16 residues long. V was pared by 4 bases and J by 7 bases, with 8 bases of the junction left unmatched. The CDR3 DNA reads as TGTGCCAGCAGCCCCCAGGGACTAGCGGGCCGCGGGGAGCTGTTTTTT. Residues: CASSPQGLAGRGELFF.

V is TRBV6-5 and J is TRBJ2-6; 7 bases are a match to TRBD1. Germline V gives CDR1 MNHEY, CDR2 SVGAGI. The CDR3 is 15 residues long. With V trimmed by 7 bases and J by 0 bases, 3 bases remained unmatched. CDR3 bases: TGTGCCAGCAAAGGGACAGACTCTGGGGCCAACGTCCTGACTTTC. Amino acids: CASKGTDSGANVLTF.

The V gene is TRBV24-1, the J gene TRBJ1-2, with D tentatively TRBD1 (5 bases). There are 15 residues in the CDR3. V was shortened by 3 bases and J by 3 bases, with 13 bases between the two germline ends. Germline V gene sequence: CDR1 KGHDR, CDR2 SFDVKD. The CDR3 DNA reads TGTGCCACCAGTGATGTCCGGGGGGAAGACTATGGCTACACCTTC. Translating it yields CATSDVRGEDYGYTF.

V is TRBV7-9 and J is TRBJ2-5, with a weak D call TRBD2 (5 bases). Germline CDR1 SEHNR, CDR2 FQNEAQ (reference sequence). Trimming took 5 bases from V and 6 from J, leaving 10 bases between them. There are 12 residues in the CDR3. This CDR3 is CASSPEGQTQYF. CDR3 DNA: TGTGCCAGCAGCCCAGAGGGCCAGACCCAGTACTTC.

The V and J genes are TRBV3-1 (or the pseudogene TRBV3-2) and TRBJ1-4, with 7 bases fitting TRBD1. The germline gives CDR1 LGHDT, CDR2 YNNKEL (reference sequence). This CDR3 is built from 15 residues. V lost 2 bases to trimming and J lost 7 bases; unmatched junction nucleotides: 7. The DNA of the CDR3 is TGTGCCAGCAGCCAAATGACAGGGCAGAGTGAAAAACTGTTTTTT. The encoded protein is CASSQMTGQSEKLFF.

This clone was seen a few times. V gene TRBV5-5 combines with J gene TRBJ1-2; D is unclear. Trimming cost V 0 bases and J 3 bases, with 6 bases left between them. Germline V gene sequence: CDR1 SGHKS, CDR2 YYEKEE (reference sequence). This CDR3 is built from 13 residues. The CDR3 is CASSLASDYGYTF. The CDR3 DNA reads TGTGCCAGCAGCTTGGCGTCGGACTATGGCTACACCTTC.

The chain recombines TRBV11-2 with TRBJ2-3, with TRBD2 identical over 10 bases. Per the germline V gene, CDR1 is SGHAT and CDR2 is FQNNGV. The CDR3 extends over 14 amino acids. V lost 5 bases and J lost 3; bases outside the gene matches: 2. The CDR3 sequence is CASSLSGGTDTQYF. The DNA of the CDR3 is TGTGCCAGCAGCCTTAGCGGGGGGACAGATACGCAGTATTTT.

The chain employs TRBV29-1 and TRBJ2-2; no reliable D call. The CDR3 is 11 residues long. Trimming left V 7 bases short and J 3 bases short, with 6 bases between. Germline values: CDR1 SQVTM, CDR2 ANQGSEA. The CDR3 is CSGRDTGELFF. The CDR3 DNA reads TGCAGCGGCCGGGACACCGGGGAGCTGTTTTTT.

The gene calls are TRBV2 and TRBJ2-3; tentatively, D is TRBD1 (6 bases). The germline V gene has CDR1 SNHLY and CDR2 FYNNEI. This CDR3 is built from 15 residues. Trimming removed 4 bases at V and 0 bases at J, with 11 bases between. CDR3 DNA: TGTGCCAGCAGTGTCCAAGGGGGTAGCACAGATACGCAGTATTTT. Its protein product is CASSVQGGSTDTQYF.

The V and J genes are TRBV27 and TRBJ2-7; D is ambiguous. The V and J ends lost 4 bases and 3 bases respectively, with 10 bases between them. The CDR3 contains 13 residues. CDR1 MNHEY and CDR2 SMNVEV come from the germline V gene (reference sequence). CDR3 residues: CASSWAHGYEQYF. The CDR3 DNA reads TGTGCCAGCAGTTGGGCCCACGGCTACGAGCAGTACTTC.

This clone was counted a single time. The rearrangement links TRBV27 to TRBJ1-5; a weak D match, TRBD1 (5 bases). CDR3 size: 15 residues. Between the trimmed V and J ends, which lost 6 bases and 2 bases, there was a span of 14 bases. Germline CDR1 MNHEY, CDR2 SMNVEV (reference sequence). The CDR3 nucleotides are TGTGCCAGCAGCTCCAGGGCGGACGGCAATCAGCCCCAGCATTTT. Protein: CASSSRADGNQPQHF.

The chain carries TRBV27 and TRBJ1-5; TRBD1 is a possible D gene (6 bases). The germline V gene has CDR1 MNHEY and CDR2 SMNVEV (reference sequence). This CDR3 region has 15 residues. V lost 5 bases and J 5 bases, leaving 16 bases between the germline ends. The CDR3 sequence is CASSQGQSIYQPQHF. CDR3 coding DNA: TGTGCCAGCAGTCAAGGACAGTCTATTTATCAGCCCCAGCATTTT.

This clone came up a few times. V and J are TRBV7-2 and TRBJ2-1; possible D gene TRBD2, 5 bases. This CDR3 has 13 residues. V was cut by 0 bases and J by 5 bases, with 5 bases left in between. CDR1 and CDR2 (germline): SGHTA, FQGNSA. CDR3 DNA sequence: TGTGCCAGCAGCTTAGCGCGGGACAATGAGCAGTTCTTC. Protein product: CASSLARDNEQFF.

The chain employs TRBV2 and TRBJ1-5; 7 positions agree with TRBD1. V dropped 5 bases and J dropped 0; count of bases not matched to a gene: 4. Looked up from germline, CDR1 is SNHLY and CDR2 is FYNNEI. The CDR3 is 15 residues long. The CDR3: CASSRDSYSNQPQHF. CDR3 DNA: TGTGCCAGCAGTCGGGACAGTTATAGCAATCAGCCCCAGCATTTT.

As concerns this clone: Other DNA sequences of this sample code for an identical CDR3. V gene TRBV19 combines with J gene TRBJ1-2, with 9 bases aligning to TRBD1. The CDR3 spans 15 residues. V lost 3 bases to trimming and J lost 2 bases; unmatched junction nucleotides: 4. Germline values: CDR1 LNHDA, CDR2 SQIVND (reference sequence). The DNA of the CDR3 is TGTGCCAGTAGTATCCCCGGACAGGGGAACTATGGCTACACCTTC. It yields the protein CASSIPGQGNYGYTF.

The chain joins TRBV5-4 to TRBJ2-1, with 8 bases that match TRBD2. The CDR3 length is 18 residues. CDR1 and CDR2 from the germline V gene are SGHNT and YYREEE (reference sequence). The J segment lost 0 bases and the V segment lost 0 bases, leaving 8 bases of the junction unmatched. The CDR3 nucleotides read TGTGCCAGCAGCTTGGCCTGGGGCGGGGGGAGCTCCTACAATGAGCAGTTCTTC. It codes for CASSLAWGGGSSYNEQFF.

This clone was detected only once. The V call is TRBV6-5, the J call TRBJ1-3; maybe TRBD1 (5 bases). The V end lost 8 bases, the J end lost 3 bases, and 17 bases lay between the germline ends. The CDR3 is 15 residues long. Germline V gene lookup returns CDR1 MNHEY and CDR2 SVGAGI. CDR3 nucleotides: TGTGCCAGCGTAGAAAGTCGGGGGGGTGGAAACACCATATATTTT. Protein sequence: CASVESRGGGNTIYF.

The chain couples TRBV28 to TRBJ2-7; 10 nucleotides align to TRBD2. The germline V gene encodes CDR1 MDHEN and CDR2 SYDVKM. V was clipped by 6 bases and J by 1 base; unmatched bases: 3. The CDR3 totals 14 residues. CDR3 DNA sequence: TGTGCCAGCAGCCTTAGCGGGGGGTCCTACGAGCAGTACTTC. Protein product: CASSLSGGSYEQYF. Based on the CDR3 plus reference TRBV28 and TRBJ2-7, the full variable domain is DVKVTQSSRYLVKRTGEKVFLECVQDMDHENMFWYRQDPGLGLRLIYFSYDVKMKEKGDIPEGYSVSREKKERFSLILESASTNQTSMYLCASSLSGGSYEQYFGPGTRLTVT.

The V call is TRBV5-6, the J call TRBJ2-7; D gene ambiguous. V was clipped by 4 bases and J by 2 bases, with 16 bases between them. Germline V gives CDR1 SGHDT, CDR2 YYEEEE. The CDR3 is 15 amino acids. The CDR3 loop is CASSRPKDSTYEQYF. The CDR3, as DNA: TGTGCCAGCAGCCGTCCGAAAGACTCGACCTACGAGCAGTACTTC.

CDR3 sequence reads: CASSFQGQGTEAFF. CDR3 coding DNA: TGTGCCAGCAGCTTCCAGGGGCAAGGGACTGAAGCTTTCTTT. This rearrangement joins TRBV7-8 to TRBJ1-1, with D perhaps matching TRBD1 (6 bases). The V end was cut by 3 bases, the J end by 5 bases, with 13 bases between. The CDR3 sequence is 14 residues long. Per germline, CDR1 SGHVS and CDR2 FQNEAQ.

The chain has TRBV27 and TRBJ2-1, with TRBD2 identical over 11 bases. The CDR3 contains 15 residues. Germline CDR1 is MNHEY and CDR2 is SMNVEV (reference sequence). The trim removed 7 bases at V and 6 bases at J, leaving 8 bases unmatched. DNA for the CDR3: TGTGCCAGCACCGTTAGCGGGGGGGCGGTCAATGAGCAGTTCTTC. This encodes CASTVSGGAVNEQFF.

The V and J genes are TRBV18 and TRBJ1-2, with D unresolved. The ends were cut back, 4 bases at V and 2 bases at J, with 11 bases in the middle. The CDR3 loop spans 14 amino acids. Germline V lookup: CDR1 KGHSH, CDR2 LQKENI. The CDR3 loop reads CASSLESGNYGYTF. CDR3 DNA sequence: TGTGCCAGCTCACTGGAGAGTGGGAACTATGGCTACACCTTC.

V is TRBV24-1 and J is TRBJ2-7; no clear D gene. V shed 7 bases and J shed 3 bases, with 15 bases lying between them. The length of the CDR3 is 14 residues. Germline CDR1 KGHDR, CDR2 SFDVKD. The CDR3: CATRIEPEHYEQYF. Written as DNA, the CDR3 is TGTGCCACCAGAATCGAGCCCGAGCACTACGAGCAGTACTTC.

This CDR3 reads CATSEGGTFQETQYF. The CDR3 DNA sequence: TGTGCCACCAGTGAGGGCGGGACTTTCCAAGAGACCCAGTACTTC. The J gene is TRBJ2-5, the V gene TRBV24-1; weak D call: TRBD2 (6 bases). The CDR3 is 15 amino acids. Germline CDR1 reads KGHDR; CDR2 reads SFDVKD. V was clipped by 4 bases and J by 1 base, with 12 bases between them.

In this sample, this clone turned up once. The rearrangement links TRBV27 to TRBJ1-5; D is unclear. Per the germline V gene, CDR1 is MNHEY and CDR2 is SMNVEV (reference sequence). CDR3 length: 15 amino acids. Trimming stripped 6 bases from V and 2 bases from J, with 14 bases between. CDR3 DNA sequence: TGTGCCAGCAGGATATACTATGCAGGCAATCAGCCCCAGCATTTT. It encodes CASRIYYAGNQPQHF.

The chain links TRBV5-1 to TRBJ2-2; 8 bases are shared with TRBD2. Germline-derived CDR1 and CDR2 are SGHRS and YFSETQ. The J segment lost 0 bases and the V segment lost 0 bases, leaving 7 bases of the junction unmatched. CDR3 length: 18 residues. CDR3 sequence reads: CASSLESTSGANTGELFF. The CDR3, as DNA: TGCGCCAGCAGCTTGGAATCCACTAGCGGAGCGAACACCGGGGAGCTGTTTTTT.

As DNA, the CDR3 is TGTGCCAGCAGTTTACGGGGGAACACTGAAGCTTTCTTT. It translates to CASSLRGNTEAFF. The chain uses TRBV6-2 or TRBV6-3 and TRBJ1-1, with D uncertain. The CDR3 contains 13 residues. Germline lookup yields CDR1 MNHEY and CDR2 SVGEGT. The V gene lost 4 bases and the J gene lost 1 base, with 7 bases spanning the gap.